This TCR beta chain was observed in a study of cytomegalovirus exposure and HLA in healthy donors. The PCR used 60 Vbeta and 13 Jbeta primers. Generated by immunoSEQ multiplex PCR, the TCRdb table keeps only in-frame clones and is missing some. The repertoire holds tens of thousands of clones, with less than 85% as singletons. Study conclusions and caveats: Three chains linked to CMV were shown in vitro to be specific for CMV antigens. The investigators catalogued 150 to 200 TCR beta chains as cytomegalovirus-associated. Common viral pathogens (according to a later analysis) appeared linked to several of the most significant clusters.

CDR3 length: 16 residues. Trimming took 3 bases from V and 5 from J; bases not matched to a gene: 4. CDR1 is MGHRA and CDR2 is YSYEKL in the germline V gene. Of note for this clone: What it binds is unknown.

Sequencing used PBMCs. This sequence originates from a male donor in good health and CMV-seronegative. The rearrangement joins TRBV4-1 to TRBJ2-2; 12 bases map to TRBD2. CDR3 nucleotide sequence: TGCGCCAGCAGCCACGGACTAGCGGGACGGACCGGGGAGCTGTTTTTT. Translation: CASSHGLAGRTGELFF.